Below are 18 T cell receptor beta chains sequenced from a single sample in a study of spatial heterogeneity in lung cancer. TCRdb ran MiXCR on the 5' RACE reads and lists one entry per CDR3 protein. This sample carries under 25,000 distinct CDR3 sequences, 6.9% of them seen once, and the ten largest clones take 14%. Specified time point: sample taken at primary tumor resection. Sequencing covered unsorted whole RNA taken from tumor, nontumor lung or frozen PBMC. Sequencing used PBMCs, obtained at surgery. The receptors shown here come from a male donor with early-stage non-small cell lung cancer.

This clonotype counts as medium-sized. The V gene is TRBV7-3, the J gene TRBJ2-1, with D unresolved. Germline CDR1 is SGHTA and CDR2 is FQGTGA. Trimming removed 1 base from V and 0 bases from J, with 13 bases in between. The CDR3 runs to 17 residues. The CDR3 DNA sequence: TGTGCCAGCAGCTTAAAGGGTGGGATTCTCTCCTACAATGAGCAGTTCTTC. Translated: CASSLKGGILSYNEQFF.

This clonotype rates as medium-sized (0.01 to 0.1%). The V gene is TRBV5-1, the J gene TRBJ2-1; D unresolved. CDR1 SGHRS and CDR2 YFSETQ come from the germline V gene. This CDR3 contains 13 residues. The V end was cut by 0 bases, the J end by 6 bases, with 7 bases between. CDR3 nucleotide sequence: TGCGCCAGCAGCTTGGCACGCGCCAATGAGCAGTTCTTC. It codes for CASSLARANEQFF.

The chain couples TRBV12-3 or TRBV12-4 to TRBJ2-1; TRBD2 agrees at 9 bases. The CDR3 covers 15 residues. Trimming at V came to 5 bases and at J to 9 bases, leaving 11 bases not matched to a gene. The CDR3 protein is CASSRRLAARAEQFF. CDR3 DNA: TGTGCCAGCAGTCGAAGACTAGCGGCTCGGGCTGAGCAGTTCTTC.

This clonotype was seen at least ten times. This rearrangement joins TRBV12-3 or TRBV12-4 to TRBJ2-7; perhaps TRBD2 as D (6 bases). Trimming left V 6 bases short and J 6 bases short, with 18 bases between. The length of the CDR3 is 14 residues. Written as DNA, the CDR3 is TGTGCCAGCAGCCCGGGGGTATCAACTCTCGAGCAGTACTTC. Protein product: CASSPGVSTLEQYF.

The sample holds many counts of this clonotype. The rearrangement links TRBV12-3 or TRBV12-4 to TRBJ1-6; TRBD1 matches 7 bases. The CDR3 covers 14 residues. V was pared by 6 bases and J by 7 bases, with 6 bases of the junction left unmatched. The CDR3 here is CASSDQGGNSPLHF. For the CDR3, the DNA is TGTGCCAGCAGCGACCAGGGGGGCAATTCACCCCTCCACTTT.

This clonotype has just a few counts. The genes are TRBV28 and TRBJ2-7; no clear D gene. Trimming stripped 6 bases from V and 4 bases from J, with 7 bases between. CDR1 and CDR2 from the germline V gene are MDHEN and SYDVKM. The CDR3 has 11 amino acids. CDR3 DNA sequence: TGTGCCAGCAGCACGGAGTACGAGCAGTACTTC. This sequence encodes CASSTEYEQYF.

This clonotype appeared many times. The CDR3 sequence is CASSFRPRDYSYEQYF. CDR3 sequence (DNA): TGTGCCAGCAGTTTCCGGCCTCGCGACTATTCCTACGAGCAGTACTTC. The gene calls are TRBV28 and TRBJ2-7, with D tentatively TRBD2 (5 bases). The CDR3 runs to 16 residues. Germline lookup yields CDR1 MDHEN and CDR2 SYDVKM. Between the trimmed V and J ends, which lost 3 bases and 1 base, there was a span of 16 bases.

This clonotype has ten or more counts. The chain has TRBV2 and TRBJ1-4; D perhaps matches TRBD1 (5 bases). Germline loops: CDR1 SNHLY, CDR2 FYNNEI. The ends were cut back, 2 bases at V and 0 bases at J, with 13 bases in the middle. The CDR3 has 17 residues. The CDR3 reads CASSEPGDLPTNEKLFF. The CDR3 nucleotides read TGTGCCAGCAGTGAACCGGGGGACCTCCCAACTAATGAAAAACTGTTTTTT.

At least ten counts were recorded for this clonotype. The chain employs TRBV3-1 and TRBJ1-6; maybe TRBD1 (6 bases). Per the germline V gene, CDR1 is LGHDT and CDR2 is YNNKEL (reference sequence). This CDR3 contains 13 residues. Trimming left V 6 bases short and J 7 bases short, with 10 bases between. Here the CDR3 reads CASSNTGNSPLHF. The CDR3 region has the DNA TGTGCCAGCAGTAACACAGGGAATTCACCCCTCCACTTT. Looking up the rest from reference TRBV3-1 and TRBJ1-6 gives the full variable domain: DTAVSQTPKYLVTQMGNDKSIKCEQNLGHDTMYWYKQDSKKFLKIMFSYNNKELIINETVPNRFSPKSPDKAHLNLHINSLELGDSAVYFCASSNTGNSPLHFGNGTRLTVT.

This clonotype has a count of ten or more. CDR3 DNA sequence: TGCAGTGCTAGAGATTCAGCCAGGGGCAGCACAGATACGCAGTATTTT. This codes for CSARDSARGSTDTQYF. The chain is built from TRBV20-1 and TRBJ2-3; tentative D call: TRBD1 (6 bases). The germline gives CDR1 DFQATT, CDR2 SNEGSKA (reference sequence). V was trimmed by 0 bases and J by 0 bases, leaving 13 bases between them. The CDR3 is 16 residues long.

This clonotype was detected ten times or more. The chain employs TRBV7-2 and TRBJ1-5, with 8 bases lining up with TRBD1. The germline V gene encodes CDR1 SGHTA and CDR2 FQGNSA. The CDR3 runs to 14 residues. V dropped 5 bases and J dropped 6; count of bases not matched to a gene: 6. The CDR3 sequence: CASSRPGTGQPQHF. In DNA, the CDR3 is TGTGCCAGCAGCAGACCCGGGACAGGTCAGCCCCAGCATTTT.

This clonotype was observed at least ten times. The rearrangement joins TRBV5-5 to TRBJ2-1; D not certain. Per germline, CDR1 SGHKS and CDR2 YYEKEE (reference sequence). Trimming cost V 2 bases and J 0 bases, with 9 bases left between them. The CDR3 covers 15 residues. The CDR3 coding sequence is TGTGCCAGCAGCTTTAGAGGTAGCTCCTACAATGAGCAGTTCTTC. It is translated as CASSFRGSSYNEQFF.

V and J are TRBV20-1 and TRBJ1-2; TRBD1 is a possible D gene (5 bases). The CDR3 extends over 16 amino acids. Trimming left V 0 bases short and J 4 bases short, with 18 bases between. Germline loops: CDR1 DFQATT, CDR2 SNEGSKA (reference sequence). The CDR3 DNA is TGCAGTGCTAGAGATGGCTTGAGGGCAGGGACCTATGGCTACACCTTC. Translation gives CSARDGLRAGTYGYTF.

This clonotype appeared many times. This sequence joins TRBV7-9 and TRBJ2-4; D is unresolved. Trimming removed 1 base at V and 0 bases at J, with 13 bases between. CDR1 and CDR2 (germline): SEHNR, FQNEAQ (reference sequence). This CDR3 is built from 17 residues. CDR3: CASSLGAERPAKNIQYF. In DNA, the CDR3 is TGTGCCAGCAGCTTAGGGGCAGAAAGGCCAGCCAAAAACATTCAGTACTTC.

This clonotype was seen repeatedly, ten times or more. This chain joins TRBV28 and TRBJ1-3, with D perhaps TRBD1 (5 bases). CDR1 MDHEN and CDR2 SYDVKM come from the germline V gene. V lost 10 bases and J 4 bases, leaving 17 bases between the germline ends. This CDR3 comprises 14 residues. The CDR3 here is CATRRGDVGNTIYF. CDR3 bases: TGTGCCACCCGGCGGGGGGACGTAGGAAACACCATATATTTT.

The J gene is TRBJ1-1, the V gene TRBV28, with D maybe TRBD1 (5 bases). V was trimmed by 3 bases and J by 5 bases, leaving 16 bases between them. Germline CDR1 MDHEN, CDR2 SYDVKM. This CDR3 has 15 residues. Written as DNA, the CDR3 is TGTGCCAGCAGTTTTGGGGACCGTCTGTCTACTGAAGCTTTCTTT. Protein sequence: CASSFGDRLSTEAFF.

This clonotype was seen ten or more times. J is TRBJ2-2 and V is TRBV27; tentative D call: TRBD2 (6 bases). The CDR3 contains 16 residues. V was clipped by 6 bases and J by 7 bases, with 21 bases between them. Germline V lookup: CDR1 MNHEY, CDR2 SMNVEV (reference sequence). The CDR3 is CASSTSQRAVHGELFF. CDR3 coding DNA: TGTGCCAGCAGCACCTCCCAGCGGGCAGTTCACGGGGAGCTGTTTTTT.

This clonotype was seen many times. This chain links TRBV2 with TRBJ2-1; D is uncertain. The V gene lost 4 bases and the J gene lost 5 bases, with 6 bases spanning the gap. The CDR3 is 12 residues long. The V gene's germline CDR1 is SNHLY and CDR2 FYNNEI. As DNA, the CDR3 is TGTGCCAGCAGTGTAGGGCACAATGAGCAGTTCTTC. Its protein product is CASSVGHNEQFF.